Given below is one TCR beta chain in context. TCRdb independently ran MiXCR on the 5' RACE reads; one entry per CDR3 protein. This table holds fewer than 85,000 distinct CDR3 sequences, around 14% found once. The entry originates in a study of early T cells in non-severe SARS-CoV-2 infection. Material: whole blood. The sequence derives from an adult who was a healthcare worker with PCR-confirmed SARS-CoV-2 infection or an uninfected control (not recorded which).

The CDR3 coding sequence is TGTGCCAGCAGCTTGGGCGGGGACCTTGGCGAGCAGTACTTC. It translates to CASSLGGDLGEQYF. The rearrangement uses TRBV5-6 and TRBJ2-7; D is possibly TRBD2 (6 bases). The CDR3 has 14 residues. Germline V gene sequence: CDR1 SGHDT, CDR2 YYEEEE. The V end lost 0 bases, the J end lost 6 bases, and 13 bases lay between the germline ends.